One and the same sample provided the 29 T cell receptor beta chains below, sequenced in a study of cytomegalovirus exposure and HLA in healthy donors. The PCR made use of 60 Vbeta and 13 Jbeta primers. Some clones are missing from TCRdb's copy, which holds only in-frame ones; the method was immunoSEQ multiplex PCR. The sample includes fewer than 200,000 clones, about four fifths of them seen just once. Material for sequencing was PBMCs. The receptors come from a man aged 40-49 years in good health and CMV-seropositive.

This clone was counted a few times. The gene calls are TRBV4-1 and TRBJ1-2; TRBD1 matches 8 bases. The V gene's germline CDR1 is MGHRA and CDR2 YSYEKL. The CDR3 is 14 residues long. Germline trimming cut 3 bases from V and 4 bases from J; bases unmatched to any gene: 4. This chain's CDR3 is CASSQGTGSYGYTF. As DNA, the CDR3 is TGCGCCAGCAGCCAGGGGACAGGCAGCTATGGCTACACCTTC.

This clone has a handful of counts. The chain recombines TRBV5-5 with TRBJ1-5; D possibly corresponds to TRBD1 (5 bases). Deletions cut 2 bases from V and 9 bases from J, with 21 bases between. Per the germline V gene, CDR1 is SGHKS and CDR2 is YYEKEE (reference sequence). This CDR3 spans 16 amino acids. The CDR3 sequence is CASSFVTGGLLGPQHF. CDR3 nucleotides: TGTGCCAGCAGCTTTGTAACAGGTGGATTATTAGGGCCCCAGCATTTT.

The gene calls are TRBV7-8 and TRBJ1-6; a weak D match, TRBD1 (5 bases). CDR1 and CDR2 from the germline V gene are SGHVS and FQNEAQ. Deletions cut 0 bases from V and 8 bases from J, with 8 bases between. The CDR3 consists of 14 residues. Here the CDR3 reads CASSLALGDSPLHF. For the CDR3, the DNA is TGTGCCAGCAGCTTAGCGTTAGGGGATTCACCCCTCCACTTT.

The CDR3 spells CASRETSNLRREQFF. The CDR3 coding sequence is TGTGCCAGCAGAGAAACTAGTAACCTTAGGCGTGAGCAGTTCTTC. V gene TRBV27 combines with J gene TRBJ2-1, with D possibly being TRBD2 (5 bases). CDR1 MNHEY and CDR2 SMNVEV come from the germline V gene (reference sequence). V was trimmed by 6 bases and J by 9 bases, leaving 21 bases between them. The CDR3 covers 15 residues.

The V and J genes are TRBV7-2 and TRBJ2-7, with D perhaps TRBD2 (6 bases). CDR3 length: 14 amino acids. V was pared by 4 bases and J by 4 bases, with 14 bases between. Germline CDR1 and CDR2: SGHTA and FQGNSA. The CDR3 DNA sequence: TGTGCCAGCAGCTACCCTCCGGGAGATTACGAGCAGTACTTC. Protein sequence: CASSYPPGDYEQYF.

The rearrangement links TRBV6-5 to TRBJ2-2; 7 bases align to TRBD1. J lost 7 bases, V lost 8 bases, and 10 bases had no gene match. CDR1 and CDR2 (germline): MNHEY, SVGAGI. This CDR3 region has 14 residues. The CDR3 DNA reads as TGTGCCAGCGCCGTACAGGGGTTAGGCGGGGAGCTGTTTTTT. It encodes CASAVQGLGGELFF.

This chain connects TRBV19 to TRBJ2-3, with TRBD2 matching 7 bases. This CDR3 region has 18 residues. Looked up from germline, CDR1 is LNHDA and CDR2 is SQIVND (reference sequence). J was trimmed by 0 bases and V by 2 bases; bases with no gene match: 11. The CDR3 loop is CASSIIGLAVDSTDTQYF. The CDR3 DNA is TGTGCCAGTAGTATAATAGGGCTAGCGGTAGATAGCACAGATACGCAGTATTTT. Full variable domain (rest looked up from reference TRBV19 and TRBJ2-3): DGGITQSPKYLFRKEGQNVTLSCEQNLNHDAMYWYRQDPGQGLRLIYYSQIVNDFQKGDIAEGYSVSREKKESFPLTVTSAQKNPTAFYLCASSIIGLAVDSTDTQYFGPGTRLTVL.

This chain joins TRBV2 and TRBJ2-7; 11 positions agree with TRBD2. Germline loops: CDR1 SNHLY, CDR2 FYNNEI. Trimming cost V 4 bases and J 2 bases; bases outside gene matches: 4. This CDR3 contains 15 residues. The CDR3 bases are TGTGCCAGCAGTGGGGGACTAGCGGAAACCTACGAGCAGTACTTC. Its translation: CASSGGLAETYEQYF.

The V and J genes are TRBV20-1 and TRBJ2-7, with 7 bases aligning to TRBD1. J was trimmed by 3 bases and V by 5 bases; bases with no gene match: 1. CDR1 is DFQATT and CDR2 is SNEGSKA in the germline V gene (reference sequence). This CDR3 region has 11 residues. DNA of the CDR3: TGCAGTGCTGGACAGGTCTACGAGCAGTACTTC. It encodes CSAGQVYEQYF.

This chain links TRBV6-7 with TRBJ1-5; D unresolved. TRBV6-7 is an ORF for which the function is uncertain. The CDR3 is made up of 13 amino acids. V lost 4 bases, J lost 6 bases, and 10 bases lay in between. The CDR3: CASSSLSSQPQHF. The CDR3 nucleotides are TGTGCCAGCAGTTCCCTTTCGAGTCAGCCCCAGCATTTT.

CDR3 nucleotide sequence: TGTGCCAGCAGTGACTCGACAGGAGCCACTGAAGCTTTCTTT. Protein sequence: CASSDSTGATEAFF. This chain uses TRBV6-4 with TRBJ1-1, with a weak D call TRBD1 (6 bases). Germline lookup yields CDR1 MRHNA and CDR2 SNTAGT. The V end lost 0 bases, the J end lost 4 bases, and 9 bases lay between the germline ends. This CDR3 is 14 amino acids long.

V is TRBV11-2 and J is TRBJ2-1; TRBD1 matches 9 bases. Trimming cost V 5 bases and J 5 bases; bases outside gene matches: 7. The CDR3 spans 15 residues. CDR1 is SGHAT and CDR2 is FQNNGV in the germline V gene. In DNA form, the CDR3 reads TGTGCCAGCAGCCGAAGGGACAGGGAAAACAATGAGCAGTTCTTC. Translated: CASSRRDRENNEQFF.

This rearrangement joins TRBV5-1 to TRBJ1-1; D gene unclear. The CDR3 contains 12 residues. From germline, CDR1 is SGHRS and CDR2 YFSETQ. The V end lost 0 bases, the J end lost 4 bases, and 4 bases lay between the germline ends. The CDR3 loop reads CASSLGSTEAFF. The CDR3 nucleotides read TGCGCCAGCAGCTTGGGTAGCACTGAAGCTTTCTTT.

Points on this clone: One junction end does not reproduce the germline sequence, and a read error may be involved. The V gene is TRBV9, the J gene TRBJ2-7; TRBD1 aligns across 7 bases. CDR3 length equals 15 residues. From germline, CDR1 is SGDLS and CDR2 YYNGEE. The CDR3, as DNA: TGTGTCAGCAGCGTAGGGGACAGAGTTTCCTACGAGCAGTACTTC. Translation gives CVSSVGDRVSYEQYF.

This rearrangement joins TRBV6-6 to TRBJ2-3; D gene uncertain. CDR1 and CDR2 (germline): MNHNY, SVGAGI (reference sequence). The CDR3 sequence is 12 residues long. Trimming stripped 8 bases from V and 0 bases from J, with 6 bases between. The CDR3 bases are TGTGCCAGCCAGACTAGCACAGATACGCAGTATTTT. This gives the protein CASQTSTDTQYF.

The gene calls are TRBV19 and TRBJ1-5; TRBD1 might be the D (6 bases). CDR3 length: 16 amino acids. CDR1 LNHDA and CDR2 SQIVND come from the germline V gene (reference sequence). Trimming stripped 6 bases from V and 2 bases from J, with 17 bases between. In nucleotides, the CDR3 is TGTGCCAGTAGCAGGCGGGGAGGGGGGGGCAATCAGCCCCAGCATTTT. It translates to CASSRRGGGGNQPQHF.

J is TRBJ2-1 and V is TRBV7-2; 8 nucleotides align to TRBD2. Trimming removed 5 bases from V and 9 bases from J; junction bases left unmatched: 9. The CDR3 loop spans 14 amino acids. The germline CDR1 and CDR2 sequences are SGHTA and FQGNSA. The CDR3, as DNA: TGTGCCAGCAGCCCCAGCGGTAGCGGGGTTGAGCAGTTCTTC. This translates into CASSPSGSGVEQFF.

The chain couples TRBV7-2 to TRBJ2-2, with 13 bases that match TRBD2. Per germline, CDR1 SGHTA and CDR2 FQGNSA. Trimming cost V 4 bases and J 5 bases; bases outside gene matches: 7. This CDR3 spans 17 amino acids. DNA for the CDR3: TGTGCCAGCAGCTCAACTAGCGGGAGGGCCCAAACCGGGGAGCTGTTTTTT. It is translated as CASSSTSGRAQTGELFF.

The rearrangement uses TRBV27 and TRBJ1-5; TRBD1 aligns across 11 bases. This CDR3 has 16 amino acids. J lost 6 bases, V lost 5 bases, and 9 bases had no gene match. CDR1 and CDR2 (germline): MNHEY, SMNVEV (reference sequence). CDR3 nucleotide sequence: TGTGCCAGCAGTCGGGGGACAGGGGGGAATTTTCAGCCCCAGCATTTT. This encodes CASSRGTGGNFQPQHF.

The chain joins TRBV6-1 to TRBJ2-1; 13 bases are a match to TRBD2. This CDR3 is 18 amino acids long. V lost 4 bases and J lost 7; bases outside the gene matches: 13. Germline V gene lookup returns CDR1 MNHNS and CDR2 SASEGT. The CDR3 DNA sequence: TGTGCCAGCAGTGGGACTAGCGGGAGTAGTTCCTGGGGTAATGAGCAGTTCTTC. Translating gives CASSGTSGSSSWGNEQFF.

This chain joins TRBV29-1 and TRBJ1-2; possibly TRBD1 for D (5 bases). This CDR3 is built from 13 residues. Deletions cut 7 bases from V and 0 bases from J, with 12 bases between. The germline V gene encodes CDR1 SQVTM and CDR2 ANQGSEA. Here the CDR3 DNA reads TGCAGCGATCGGGACTCAGCTAACTATGGCTACACCTTC. Its protein is CSDRDSANYGYTF.

This clone was seen a handful of times. The rearrangement uses TRBV2 and TRBJ2-1, with 10 bases lining up with TRBD2. Germline V CDR1 and CDR2: SNHLY, FYNNEI. This CDR3 has 14 residues. The J segment lost 3 bases and the V segment lost 7 bases, leaving 3 bases of the junction unmatched. Here the CDR3 reads CASTGLADYNEQFF. CDR3 DNA sequence: TGTGCCAGCACTGGACTAGCGGACTACAATGAGCAGTTCTTC.

As to this clone: In the same sample, other DNA sequences code for this CDR3. The V gene is TRBV7-9, the J gene TRBJ2-5; D perhaps matches TRBD1 (6 bases). Germline V gives CDR1 SEHNR, CDR2 FQNEAQ (reference sequence). Deletions cut 2 bases from V and 5 bases from J, with 9 bases between. The CDR3 sequence is 13 residues long. The CDR3 nucleotides are TGTGCCAGCAGCTTACCAGGGGCGGAGACCCAGTACTTC. It codes for CASSLPGAETQYF.

The chain is built from TRBV10-3 and TRBJ2-7; TRBD2 matches 13 bases. Germline V CDR1 and CDR2: ENHRY, SYGVKD. Unmatched junction bases numbered 9, after V lost 2 bases and J lost 2 bases. The CDR3 loop spans 18 amino acids. The DNA for the CDR3 is TGTGCCATCAGTGAGCAACTAGCGGGAGGGCCTTTGCCCTACGAGCAGTACTTC. Translated, it gives CAISEQLAGGPLPYEQYF.

This chain connects TRBV9 to TRBJ2-7, with D possibly matching TRBD1 (7 bases). This CDR3 comprises 16 residues. The V end lost 0 bases, the J end lost 5 bases, and 18 bases lay between the germline ends. The V gene's germline CDR1 is SGDLS and CDR2 YYNGEE. This CDR3 is CASSVGQGGSLDEQYF. Written as DNA, the CDR3 is TGTGCCAGCAGCGTAGGACAGGGAGGTTCGCTAGACGAGCAGTACTTC.

The CDR3: CASSESGVGANVLTF. Written as DNA, the CDR3 is TGTGCCAGCAGTGAATCAGGGGTCGGGGCCAACGTCCTGACTTTC. The rearrangement links TRBV6-1 to TRBJ2-6; TRBD1 might be the D (6 bases). There are 15 residues in the CDR3. In germline, CDR1 is MNHNS, CDR2 SASEGT. V shed 2 bases and J shed 4 bases, with 9 bases lying between them.

The genes are TRBV29-1 and TRBJ2-3; D remains ambiguous. The V gene lost 6 bases and the J gene lost 12 bases, with 16 bases spanning the gap. Germline V CDR1 and CDR2: SQVTM, ANQGSEA. This CDR3 is 11 amino acids long. CDR3 DNA sequence: TGCAGCGTCGGAAGTAGGAGCTCTCAGTATTTT. This encodes CSVGSRSSQYF.

In this sample, this clone turned up a few times. CDR3: CASSYSTGGWDTQYF. The DNA of the CDR3 is TGTGCCAGCAGTTACTCGACAGGGGGCTGGGATACGCAGTATTTT. The V gene is TRBV6-5, the J gene TRBJ2-3, with 10 bases identical to TRBD1. Germline lookup yields CDR1 MNHEY and CDR2 SVGAGI. The V and J ends lost 0 bases and 6 bases, in that order; junction bases with no gene match: 3. The length of the CDR3 is 15 residues.

This clone was detected once. The chain has TRBV4-3 and TRBJ1-1; 7 positions agree with TRBD1. The V and J ends lost 5 bases and 4 bases, in that order; junction bases with no gene match: 10. Germline CDR1 LGHNA, CDR2 YSLEER. There are 15 residues in the CDR3. CDR3: CASSLVEGAGTEAFF. The CDR3 DNA follows: TGCGCCAGCAGCTTAGTCGAGGGGGCGGGCACTGAAGCTTTCTTT.